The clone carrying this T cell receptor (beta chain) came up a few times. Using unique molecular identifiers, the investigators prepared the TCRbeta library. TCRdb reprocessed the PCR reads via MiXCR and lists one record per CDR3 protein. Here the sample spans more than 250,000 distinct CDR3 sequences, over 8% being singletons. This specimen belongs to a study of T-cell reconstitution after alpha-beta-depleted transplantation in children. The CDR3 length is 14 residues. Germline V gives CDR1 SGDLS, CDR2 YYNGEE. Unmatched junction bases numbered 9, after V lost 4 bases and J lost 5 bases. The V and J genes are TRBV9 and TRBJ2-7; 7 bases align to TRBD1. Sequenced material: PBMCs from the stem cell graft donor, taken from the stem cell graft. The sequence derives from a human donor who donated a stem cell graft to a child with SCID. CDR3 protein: CASSNGDSTDEQYF. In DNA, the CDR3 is TGTGCCAGCAGCAACGGGGACAGTACCGACGAGCAGTACTTC.